The T cell receptor (beta chain) described here comes from a study of OX40 agonist ivuxolimab in advanced cancers. Study information: Six ivuxolimab dose levels, 0.01 to 10 mg/kg, were given intravenously every 2 weeks. Three patients got partial responses; one had hepatocellular carcinoma and two had cutaneous melanoma. The dose-escalation cohort was over 65% male, with a mean age of around 54 years, ranging about 23 to 90.

Sequencing was performed with immunoSEQ multiplex PCR; in TCRdb, only in-frame clones are kept and a portion is missing. The table records 80,000 to 85,000 clones, about 86% of them present only once. The V gene end was trimmed by 3 bases and the J gene end by 2 bases; junction bases not matched to a gene: 13. From germline, CDR1 is GTSNPN and CDR2 SVGIG (reference sequence). The CDR3 runs to 18 residues. Study results and caveats: In the 0.1-3.0 mg/kg groups, partial responders showed among the lowest expansion.

As concerns this clone: Its target is unknown.

This chain uses TRBV30 with TRBJ2-7; 13 bases align to TRBD2. The sample was CD4+ or CD8+ T cells sorted from blood, taken in a trial of the OX40 agonist ivuxolimab. The clonotype comes from an adult with an advanced solid tumor such as melanoma, head and neck, liver or kidney cancer. The CDR3 reads CAWRTGTSGTLRPYEQYF. The CDR3 DNA follows: TGTGCCTGGAGAACCGGGACTAGCGGGACCTTGAGACCCTACGAGCAGTACTTC. Complete variable domain (other parts from reference TRBV30 and TRBJ2-7): SQTIHQWPATLVQPVGSPLSLECTVEGTSNPNLYWYRQAAGRGLQLLFYSVGIGQISSEVPQNLSASRPQDRQFILSSKKLLLSDSGFYLCAWRTGTSGTLRPYEQYFGPGTRLTVT.